This T cell receptor beta chain was found in a study of blood T cell repertoires in COVID-19. Study-wide context: The United States, Italy and Spain were the sources of the acute and convalescent COVID-19 samples. From T cells, B-cell-depleted T cells, or PBMCs came the material, which was cDNA or gDNA.

A few counts support this clone. Authors' data handling: Estimates of nucleated cell counts were drawn from the amplification of reference gene primers. Data came from immunoSEQ multiplex PCR; TCRdb stores just in-frame clones and leaves some out. That table furnishes V, J and clone size, whereas the DNA furnished D and trimming. The table lists over 250,000 clones, roughly 88% of them singletons. Germline V gene lookup returns CDR1 SGHRS and CDR2 YFSETQ. J was trimmed by 4 bases and V by 0 bases; bases with no gene match: 4. This CDR3 comprises 15 residues. The receptor's source is a woman in her 70s with acute or convalescent COVID-19. Source material: peripheral blood. The chain joins TRBV5-1 to TRBJ2-7; 10 nucleotides align to TRBD1. CDR3 in amino acids: CASSLVGDRGYEQYF. The CDR3 nucleotides read TGCGCCAGCAGCTTGGTCGGGGACAGGGGATACGAGCAGTACTTC.